This T cell receptor (beta chain) was identified during a study of blood T cell repertoires in COVID-19. Study background: Whether acute or convalescent, the COVID-19 samples came from the United States, Italy and Spain. The analysed material was cDNA or gDNA that came from T cells, B-cell-depleted T cells, or PBMCs.

In the original processing: From reference gene primer amplification, estimates of nucleated cell counts were derived. The data were produced by immunoSEQ multiplex PCR, yet TCRdb's version contains in-frame clones alone and is incomplete. The DNA was the basis for D and trimming; V, J and clone size are from that table. The sample contains under 60,000 clones, approximately 90% of which appear only once. Germline V lookup: CDR1 LGHDT, CDR2 YNNKEL (reference sequence). This CDR3 comprises 16 residues. V gave up 4 bases and J gave up 3 bases, with 15 bases separating them. Enrolment of Seattle patients took place during active infection, and they were followed longitudinally.

The sample comprised peripheral blood. The sequence derives from a woman aged 60-75 years with COVID-19, enrolled during active disease. The J gene is TRBJ2-2, the V gene TRBV3-1 (or the pseudogene TRBV3-2); no clear D gene. The CDR3 DNA follows: TGTGCCAGCAGCCCGCCTATTGCGGAGTACACCGGGGAGCTGTTTTTT. Translation: CASSPPIAEYTGELFF.